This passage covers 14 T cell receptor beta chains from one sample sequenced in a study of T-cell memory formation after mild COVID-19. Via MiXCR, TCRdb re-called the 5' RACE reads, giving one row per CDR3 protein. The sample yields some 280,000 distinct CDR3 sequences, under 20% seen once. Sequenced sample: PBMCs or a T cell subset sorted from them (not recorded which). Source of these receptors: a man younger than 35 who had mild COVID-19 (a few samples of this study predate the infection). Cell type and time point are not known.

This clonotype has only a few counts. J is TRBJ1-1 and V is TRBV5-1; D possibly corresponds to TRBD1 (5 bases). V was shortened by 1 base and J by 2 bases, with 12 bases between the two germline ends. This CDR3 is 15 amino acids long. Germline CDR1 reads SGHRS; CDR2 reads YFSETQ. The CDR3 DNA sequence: TGCGCCAGCAGCTTGCCAGGGTCGCGAAACACTGAAGCTTTCTTT. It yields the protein CASSLPGSRNTEAFF. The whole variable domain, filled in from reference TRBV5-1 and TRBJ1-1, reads KAGVTQTPRYLIKTRGQQVTLSCSPISGHRSVSWYQQTPGQGLQFLFEYFSETQRNKGNFPGRFSGRQFSNSRSEMNVSTLELGDSALYLCASSLPGSRNTEAFFGQGTRLTVV.

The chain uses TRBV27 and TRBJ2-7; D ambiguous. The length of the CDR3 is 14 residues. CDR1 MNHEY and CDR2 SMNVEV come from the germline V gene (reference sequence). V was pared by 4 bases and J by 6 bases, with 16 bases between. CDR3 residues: CASSYPVWAPEQYV. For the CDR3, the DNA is TGTGCCAGCAGTTACCCCGTATGGGCGCCCGAGCAGTACGTC.

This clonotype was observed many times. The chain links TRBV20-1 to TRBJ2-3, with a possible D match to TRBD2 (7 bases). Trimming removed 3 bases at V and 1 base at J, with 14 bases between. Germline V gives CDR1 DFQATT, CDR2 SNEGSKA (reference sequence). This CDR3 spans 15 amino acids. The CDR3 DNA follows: TGCAGTGCTAGGCGGGGGCGGGACGGCACAGATACGCAGTATTTT. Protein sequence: CSARRGRDGTDTQYF.

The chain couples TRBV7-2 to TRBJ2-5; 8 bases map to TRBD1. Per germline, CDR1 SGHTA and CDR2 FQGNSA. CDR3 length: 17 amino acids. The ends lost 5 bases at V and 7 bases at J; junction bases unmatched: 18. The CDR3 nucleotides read TGTGCCAGCAGCCAGGCGGCAGGGGGCGCTGACGCGGGGACCCAGTACTTC. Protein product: CASSQAAGGADAGTQYF.

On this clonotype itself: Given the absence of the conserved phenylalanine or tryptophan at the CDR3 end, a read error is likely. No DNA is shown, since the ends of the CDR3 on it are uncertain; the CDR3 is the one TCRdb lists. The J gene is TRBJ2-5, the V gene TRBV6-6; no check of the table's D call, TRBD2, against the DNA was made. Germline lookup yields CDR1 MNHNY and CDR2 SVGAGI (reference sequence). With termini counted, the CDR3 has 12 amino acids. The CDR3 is CASSPLPGLAAL.

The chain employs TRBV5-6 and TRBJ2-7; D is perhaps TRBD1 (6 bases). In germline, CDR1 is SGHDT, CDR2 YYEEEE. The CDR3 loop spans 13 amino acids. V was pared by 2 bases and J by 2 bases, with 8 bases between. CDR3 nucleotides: TGTGCCAGCAGCTTTCGACAGGCCTACGAGCAGTACTTC. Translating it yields CASSFRQAYEQYF. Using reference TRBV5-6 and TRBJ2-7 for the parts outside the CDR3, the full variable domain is DAGVTQSPTHLIKTRGQQVTLRCSPKSGHDTVSWYQQALGQGPQFIFQYYEEEERQRGNFPDRFSGHQFPNYSSELNVNALLLGDSALYLCASSFRQAYEQYFGPGTRLTVT.

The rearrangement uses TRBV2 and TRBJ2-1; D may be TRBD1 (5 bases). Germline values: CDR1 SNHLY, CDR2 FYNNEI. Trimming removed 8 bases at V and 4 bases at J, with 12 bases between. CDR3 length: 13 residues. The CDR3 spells CASVNRIYNEQFF. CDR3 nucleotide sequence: TGTGCCAGCGTGAACAGGATTTACAATGAGCAGTTCTTC. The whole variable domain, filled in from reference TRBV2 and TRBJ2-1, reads EPEVTQTPSHQVTQMGQEVILRCVPISNHLYFYWYRQILGQKVEFLVSFYNNEISEKSEIFDDQFSVERPDGSNFTLKIRSTKLEDSAMYFCASVNRIYNEQFFGPGTRLTVL.

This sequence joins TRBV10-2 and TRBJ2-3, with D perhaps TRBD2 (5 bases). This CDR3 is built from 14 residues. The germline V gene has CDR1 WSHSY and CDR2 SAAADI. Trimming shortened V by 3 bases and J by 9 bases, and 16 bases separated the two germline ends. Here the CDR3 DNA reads TGCGCCAGCAGTGATGGGCTAGCCCTCGGCACGCAGTATTTT. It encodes CASSDGLALGTQYF.

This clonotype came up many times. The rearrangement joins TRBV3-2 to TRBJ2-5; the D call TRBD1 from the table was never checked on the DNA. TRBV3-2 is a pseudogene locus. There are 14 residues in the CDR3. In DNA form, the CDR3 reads TGTGCCAGCAGCCAAGGACAGGGGGAAGAGACCCAGTACTTC. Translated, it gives CASSQGQGEETQYF.

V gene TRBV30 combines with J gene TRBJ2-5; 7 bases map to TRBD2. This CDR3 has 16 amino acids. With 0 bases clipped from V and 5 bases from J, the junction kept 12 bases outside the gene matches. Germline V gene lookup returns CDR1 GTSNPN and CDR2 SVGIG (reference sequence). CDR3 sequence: CAWSVIFGGRTETQYF. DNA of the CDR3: TGTGCCTGGAGTGTTATCTTCGGGGGGAGGACGGAGACCCAGTACTTC.

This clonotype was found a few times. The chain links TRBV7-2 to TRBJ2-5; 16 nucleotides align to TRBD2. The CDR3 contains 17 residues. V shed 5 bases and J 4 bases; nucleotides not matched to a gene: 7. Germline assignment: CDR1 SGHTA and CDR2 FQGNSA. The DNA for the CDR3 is TGTGCCAGCAGCAAGGGACTAGCGGGGGGGACAGGAGAGACCCAGTACTTC. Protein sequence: CASSKGLAGGTGETQYF.

This chain's CDR3 is CSAQAGGGQETQYF. CDR3 nucleotide sequence: TGCAGTGCCCAGGCGGGGGGGGGACAAGAGACCCAGTACTTC. J is TRBJ2-5 and V is TRBV20-1, with 9 bases lining up with TRBD2. Germline CDR1 reads DFQATT; CDR2 reads SNEGSKA (reference sequence). J gave up 2 bases and V 6 bases, and 7 bases lay outside the gene matches. This CDR3 has 14 residues.

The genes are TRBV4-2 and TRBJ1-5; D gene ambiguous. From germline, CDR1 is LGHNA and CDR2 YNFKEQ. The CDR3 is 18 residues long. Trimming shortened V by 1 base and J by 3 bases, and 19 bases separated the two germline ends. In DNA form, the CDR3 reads TGTGCCAGCAGCCAAGCAATAGTCCTAGGAACGGTCAATCAGCCCCAGCATTTT. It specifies CASSQAIVLGTVNQPQHF.

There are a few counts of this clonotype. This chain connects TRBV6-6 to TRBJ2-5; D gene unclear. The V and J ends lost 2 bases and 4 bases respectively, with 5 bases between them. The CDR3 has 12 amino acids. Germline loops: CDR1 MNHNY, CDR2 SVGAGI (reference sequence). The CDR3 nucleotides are TGTGCCAGCAGTTACGCATCAGAGACCCAGTACTTC. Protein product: CASSYASETQYF.